A selection of T cell receptor beta chains follows, all from one sample in a study of blood T cell repertoires in COVID-19. This table comes from immunoSEQ multiplex PCR, and its TCRdb copy is limited to in-frame clones, with some not included. The sample holds over 25,000 clones, about 92% seen once. Material for sequencing was peripheral blood. The receptors originated from a man aged 50-60 years with active COVID-19. CDR3s leave out the opening cysteine and the closing phenylalanine or tryptophan. Fields, in order: V gene, J gene, CDR3 length, CDR3 protein.

v_gene: TRBV7-9
j_gene: TRBJ2-5
len: 10
CDR3aa: ASSPHYETQY

v_gene: TRBV18
j_gene: TRBJ2-7
len: 12
CDR3aa: ASSPGQESYEQY

v_gene: TRBV28
j_gene: TRBJ2-1
len: 15
CDR3aa: ASSWASGRGSYNEQF

v_gene: TRBV2
j_gene: TRBJ2-1
len: 12
CDR3aa: ASSPTQGVDEQF

v_gene: TRBV7-2
j_gene: TRBJ2-5
len: 12
CDR3aa: ASSPQGAGETQY

v_gene: TRBV15
j_gene: TRBJ2-5
len: 16
CDR3aa: ATKPRFLAGVPQETQY

v_gene: TRBV21-1
j_gene: TRBJ2-3
len: 15
CDR3aa: ASSNNRDYPAADTQY

v_gene: TRBV27
j_gene: TRBJ2-2
len: 13
CDR3aa: ASSLRRANTGELF

v_gene: TRBV5-1
j_gene: TRBJ2-7
len: 15
CDR3aa: ASSLGGPGGSSYEQY

v_gene: TRBV6-5
j_gene: TRBJ1-2
len: 11
CDR3aa: ASSLTGRSGYT

v_gene: TRBV9
j_gene: TRBJ1-4
len: 18
CDR3aa: ASSVEWGGRSRPTNEKLF

v_gene: TRBV5-1
j_gene: TRBJ2-2
len: 14
CDR3aa: ASSPGTGGNTGELF

v_gene: TRBV20-1
j_gene: TRBJ2-3
len: 10
CDR3aa: SASPSGDTQY

v_gene: TRBV15
j_gene: TRBJ2-7
len: 12
CDR3aa: ATSRDGRGDEQY

v_gene: TRBV7-6
j_gene: TRBJ2-7
len: 16
CDR3aa: ASSLGGSTAEINYEQY

v_gene: TRBV7-9
j_gene: TRBJ1-2
len: 13
CDR3aa: ASSPWGQLNYGYT

v_gene: TRBV5-4
j_gene: TRBJ2-5
len: 12
CDR3aa: ASSPSQGGETQY

v_gene: TRBV5-6
j_gene: TRBJ2-2
len: 13
CDR3aa: ASSLRGENTGELF

v_gene: TRBV7-9
j_gene: TRBJ1-4
len: 14
CDR3aa: ASSSPKGQADEKLF

v_gene: TRBV27
j_gene: TRBJ1-2
len: 11
CDR3aa: ASRGQGAGGYT

v_gene: TRBV27
j_gene: TRBJ2-3
len: 13
CDR3aa: ASSFRGGRTDTQY

v_gene: TRBV28
j_gene: TRBJ1-1
len: 11
CDR3aa: ASLFTGAPKAF

v_gene: TRBV6-5
j_gene: TRBJ1-2
len: 13
CDR3aa: ASLPPGVGNYGYT

v_gene: TRBV19
j_gene: TRBJ1-4
len: 12
CDR3aa: ASSPGQTNEKLF

v_gene: TRBV9
j_gene: TRBJ2-5
len: 12
CDR3aa: SSSPHDRQETQY

v_gene: TRBV30
j_gene: TRBJ1-2
len: 10
CDR3aa: AWGTGNHGYT

v_gene: TRBV18
j_gene: TRBJ2-5
len: 15
CDR3aa: ASSPQLAGAGKETQY

v_gene: TRBV28
j_gene: TRBJ2-7
len: 12
CDR3aa: ASSLWDRGYEQY

v_gene: TRBV3-1/TRBV3-2
j_gene: TRBJ2-3
len: 16
CDR3aa: ASSQALPLLAGGNTQY

v_gene: TRBV7-9
j_gene: TRBJ1-4
len: 13
CDR3aa: ASSGSGQGSEKLF

v_gene: TRBV6-6
j_gene: TRBJ2-7
len: 11
CDR3aa: ASSYSSGNEQY

v_gene: TRBV19
j_gene: TRBJ1-2
len: 13
CDR3aa: ASSRGQLDLYGYT